A single sample gave rise to the 27 T cell receptor beta chains below, sequenced in a study of shared clonotypes between healthy human individuals. Sequencing was performed with immunoSEQ multiplex PCR; in TCRdb, only in-frame clones are kept and a portion is missing. The sample holds 2,500,000 or so clones, approximately 90% seen once. Sequences were obtained from naive CD4+ T cells sorted from blood. The subset was: CD45RA+ positively selected. These receptors were taken from a man younger than 30 in good health.

This CDR3 reads CASSELGGGATGELFF. In DNA, the CDR3 is TGTGCCAGCAGTGAATTGGGAGGGGGTGCCACCGGGGAGCTGTTTTTT. The V call is TRBV25-1, the J call TRBJ2-2; TRBD2 is a possible D gene (7 bases). V gave up 1 base and J gave up 4 bases, with 13 bases separating them. The CDR3 length is 16 residues. CDR1 and CDR2 (germline): MGHDK, SYGVNS.

The chain employs TRBV25-1 and TRBJ2-7; 9 nucleotides match TRBD1. CDR3 length: 14 residues. With 5 bases clipped from V and 4 bases from J, the junction kept 6 bases outside the gene matches. Germline V gene sequence: CDR1 MGHDK, CDR2 SYGVNS. In DNA, the CDR3 is TGTGCCAGCAGTCACCGGGACAGGGCTTACGAGCAGTACTTC. Protein product: CASSHRDRAYEQYF.

The chain couples TRBV10-3 to TRBJ1-1; 7 nucleotides agree with TRBD1. The CDR3 has 13 amino acids. V was clipped by 10 bases and J by 3 bases; unmatched bases: 8. CDR1 and CDR2 (germline): ENHRY, SYGVKD. In nucleotides, the CDR3 is TGTGCCACCCAGGGGGAGCGAGACACTGAAGCTTTCTTT. Amino acid sequence: CATQGERDTEAFF.

The chain has TRBV6-6 and TRBJ2-5; D not resolved. Germline loops: CDR1 MNHNY, CDR2 SVGAGI (reference sequence). This CDR3 comprises 11 residues. Trimming left V 8 bases short and J 5 bases short, with 9 bases between. The CDR3 protein is CASVWGETQYF. CDR3 bases: TGTGCCAGCGTATGGGGTGAGACCCAGTACTTC.

This clone was found once. This chain links TRBV29-1 with TRBJ2-7, with no clear D. Germline V gives CDR1 SQVTM, CDR2 ANQGSEA. The CDR3 consists of 13 residues. Trimming stripped 5 bases from V and 2 bases from J, with 13 bases between. The chain's CDR3 is CSVRFPGTYEQYF. The CDR3 nucleotides are TGCAGCGTTCGGTTCCCAGGCACCTACGAGCAGTACTTC.

The J gene is TRBJ2-3, the V gene TRBV6-5, with 10 bases aligning to TRBD2. Trimming removed 4 bases from V and 2 bases from J; junction bases left unmatched: 3. Germline-derived CDR1 and CDR2 are MNHEY and SVGAGI. The CDR3 totals 15 residues. This chain's CDR3 is CASSSLAGNTDTQYF. CDR3 in DNA: TGTGCCAGCAGTTCACTAGCGGGGAACACAGATACGCAGTATTTT.

This chain links TRBV5-1 with TRBJ2-5, with TRBD1 matching over 8 bases. Per germline, CDR1 SGHRS and CDR2 YFSETQ. CDR3 size: 15 residues. J gave up 4 bases and V 5 bases, and 10 bases lay outside the gene matches. The CDR3 coding sequence is TGCGCCAGCAGTAGGACAGGGAATGAAGGAGAGACCCAGTACTTC. Translated, it gives CASSRTGNEGETQYF.

V is TRBV4-2 and J is TRBJ2-1; D might be TRBD2 (6 bases). The CDR3 totals 15 residues. Trimming cost V 4 bases and J 8 bases, with 18 bases left between them. Germline assignment: CDR1 LGHNA and CDR2 YNFKEQ. CDR3 region: CASSRGTVPWDEQFF. The CDR3 DNA reads as TGTGCCAGCAGCCGCGGGACCGTCCCGTGGGATGAGCAGTTCTTC.

This rearrangement joins TRBV2 to TRBJ2-3, with 7 bases lining up with TRBD2. The CDR3 has 14 amino acids. Germline values: CDR1 SNHLY, CDR2 FYNNEI. Unmatched junction bases numbered 4, after V lost 3 bases and J lost 4 bases. Written as DNA, the CDR3 is TGTGCCAGCAGTGATGGCGGGGGAGCAGATACGCAGTATTTT. Protein product: CASSDGGGADTQYF.

This sequence joins TRBV5-1 and TRBJ1-2, with D perhaps matching TRBD1 (5 bases). The V gene lost 0 bases and the J gene lost 7 bases, with 22 bases spanning the gap. The CDR3 is 17 residues long. In germline, CDR1 is SGHRS, CDR2 YFSETQ. The CDR3 bases are TGCGCCAGCAGCTTGGTCCCCGATCCCGGGGCAGTAACTGGCTACACCTTC. Translated: CASSLVPDPGAVTGYTF.

The rearrangement joins TRBV25-1 to TRBJ1-4, with D unresolved. Germline CDR1 and CDR2: MGHDK and SYGVNS. Trimming removed 0 bases from V and 3 bases from J, with 8 bases in between. The CDR3 contains 15 residues. CDR3 nucleotides: TGTGCCAGCAGTGAATATGGGCTGGCTAATGAAAAACTGTTTTTT. It codes for CASSEYGLANEKLFF.

Concerning this clone itself: The same CDR3 is also encoded by other DNA sequences in this sample. The V call is TRBV10-3, the J call TRBJ1-1, with D tentatively TRBD1 (6 bases). Trimming took 6 bases from V and 1 from J, leaving 12 bases between them. The CDR3 is made up of 14 amino acids. Germline CDR1 is ENHRY and CDR2 is SYGVKD. The CDR3 region has the DNA TGTGCCATCAGCCTCCAGGGGAAGAACACTGAAGCTTTCTTT. Encoded protein: CAISLQGKNTEAFF.

The J gene is TRBJ1-3, the V gene TRBV28; no clear D. The V and J ends lost 1 base and 0 bases respectively, with 7 bases between them. CDR3 length equals 15 residues. The germline V gene has CDR1 MDHEN and CDR2 SYDVKM. CDR3 nucleotides: TGTGCCAGCAGTTTATCACAGTTCTCTGGAAACACCATATATTTT. This sequence encodes CASSLSQFSGNTIYF.

V usage is TRBV10-1 and J usage is TRBJ1-3; possibly TRBD1 for D (5 bases). There are 13 residues in the CDR3. Between the trimmed V and J ends, which lost 8 bases and 4 bases, there was a span of 12 bases. The germline V gene has CDR1 WNHNN and CDR2 SYGVQD (reference sequence). The CDR3 is CASSDGAGNTIYF. The CDR3 nucleotides are TGCGCCAGCTCGGACGGGGCAGGAAACACCATATATTTT.

CDR3 in DNA: TGTGCCAGCAGCCCTTGGACTAGCGGGAGAAAGGAAGAGACCCAGTACTTC. Protein: CASSPWTSGRKEETQYF. The genes are TRBV6-4 and TRBJ2-5; 13 bases agree with TRBD2. The CDR3 spans 17 residues. V dropped 6 bases and J dropped 3; count of bases not matched to a gene: 10. Germline V gene sequence: CDR1 MRHNA, CDR2 SNTAGT.

The chain recombines TRBV18 with TRBJ1-1; a weak D match, TRBD1 (5 bases). Looked up from germline, CDR1 is KGHSH and CDR2 is LQKENI. CDR3 length equals 13 residues. Trimming took off 3 bases at V and 7 bases at J, with 12 bases between the two ends. The CDR3 loop reads CASSPLADSEAFF. The CDR3 region has the DNA TGTGCCAGCTCACCCCTTGCAGACAGTGAAGCTTTCTTT. Full variable domain (outside the CDR3, taken from reference TRBV18 and TRBJ1-1): NAGVMQNPRHLVRRRGQEARLRCSPMKGHSHVYWYRQLPEEGLKFMVYLQKENIIDESGMPKERFSAEFPKEGPSILRIQQVVRGDSAAYFCASSPLADSEAFFGQGTRLTVV.

This clone has just one count. The rearrangement links TRBV5-1 to TRBJ2-3, with 7 bases fitting TRBD1. The CDR3 loop spans 14 amino acids. Germline CDR1 and CDR2: SGHRS and YFSETQ. V gave up 4 bases and J gave up 5 bases; unmatched junction bases: 7. Written as DNA, the CDR3 is TGCGCCAGCAGCGCGGACAGGTTACGAGATACGCAGTATTTT. Its protein is CASSADRLRDTQYF.

The V gene is TRBV7-9, the J gene TRBJ2-7; D might be TRBD1 (5 bases). V lost 11 bases to trimming and J lost 2 bases, with 19 bases between them. Germline-derived CDR1 and CDR2 are SEHNR and FQNEAQ (reference sequence). The CDR3 has 14 amino acids. The CDR3 coding sequence is TGTGCCCGCTTGGCATTTGTAGGGGCCTACGAGCAGTACTTC. Translating gives CARLAFVGAYEQYF.

This chain uses TRBV5-4 with TRBJ2-5; D may be TRBD1 (6 bases). This CDR3 comprises 12 residues. The germline gives CDR1 SGHNT, CDR2 YYREEE (reference sequence). V shed 4 bases and J shed 7 bases, with 11 bases lying between them. Here the CDR3 DNA reads TGTGCCAGCAGCCCCAGGGGCGCGACCCAGTACTTC. Translation: CASSPRGATQYF.

J is TRBJ2-3 and V is TRBV27; the D gene is possibly TRBD1 (6 bases). Trimming shortened V by 6 bases and J by 3 bases, and 19 bases separated the two germline ends. Per germline, CDR1 MNHEY and CDR2 SMNVEV (reference sequence). This CDR3 has 16 residues. The CDR3 spells CASSRQAPGWTDTQYF. CDR3 DNA: TGTGCCAGCAGCCGACAGGCCCCGGGATGGACAGATACGCAGTATTTT.

The rearrangement uses TRBV11-2 and TRBJ1-1; D uncertain. The germline V and J ends were trimmed by 5 bases and 1 base, with 11 bases remaining between them. The CDR3 length is 14 residues. Germline loops: CDR1 SGHAT, CDR2 FQNNGV. The CDR3 nucleotides read TGTGCCAGCAGCCCCCCCAGAGAGAACACTGAAGCTTTCTTT. Protein: CASSPPRENTEAFF.

In this sample, this clone turned up a few times. V and J are TRBV9 and TRBJ1-4; unclear D gene. Germline-derived CDR1 and CDR2 are SGDLS and YYNGEE. The CDR3 sequence is 14 residues long. V gave up 4 bases and J gave up 6 bases, with 13 bases separating them. As DNA, the CDR3 is TGTGCCAGCAGCCTCCGAATGTGGGATGAAAAACTGTTTTTT. Translated: CASSLRMWDEKLFF. Combining the CDR3 with reference TRBV9 and TRBJ1-4 gives the whole variable domain DSGVTQTPKHLITATGQRVTLRCSPRSGDLSVYWYQQSLDQGLQFLIQYYNGEERAKGNILERFSAQQFPDLHSELNLSSLELGDSALYFCASSLRMWDEKLFFGSGTQLSVL.

This sequence joins TRBV11-1 and TRBJ2-7; tentatively, D is TRBD2 (5 bases). The CDR3 sequence is 13 residues long. Trimming cost V 0 bases and J 6 bases, with 9 bases left between them. CDR1 is SGHAT, CDR2 FQDESV, per germline (reference sequence). The CDR3 sequence: CASSLAAEGEQYF. In DNA form, the CDR3 reads TGTGCCAGCAGCTTAGCGGCTGAGGGCGAGCAGTACTTC.

The rearrangement links TRBV7-2 to TRBJ1-1, with 7 bases lining up with TRBD1. The CDR3 has 15 residues. Unmatched junction bases numbered 6, after V lost 4 bases and J lost 1 base. Germline CDR1 and CDR2: SGHTA and FQGNSA. CDR3 protein: CASSSRQGPNTEAFF. The CDR3 nucleotides read TGTGCCAGCAGCTCCCGACAGGGACCGAACACTGAAGCTTTCTTT.

The chain recombines TRBV30 with TRBJ1-1, with D perhaps matching TRBD1 (5 bases). In germline, CDR1 is GTSNPN, CDR2 SVGIG (reference sequence). Between the trimmed V and J ends, which lost 0 bases and 3 bases, there was a span of 14 bases. The CDR3 has 15 residues. CDR3 sequence reads: CAWSVRGQPYTEAFF. The CDR3 bases are TGTGCCTGGAGTGTGAGGGGCCAGCCGTACACTGAAGCTTTCTTT.

This clone was counted a single time. This chain links TRBV9 with TRBJ2-3, with TRBD1 identical over 7 bases. Trimming took 6 bases from V and 0 from J; bases not matched to a gene: 7. The germline CDR1 and CDR2 sequences are SGDLS and YYNGEE. This CDR3 is 15 amino acids long. CDR3 DNA sequence: TGTGCCAGCACCCCGACAGGGTCTAGCACAGATACGCAGTATTTT. Translated, it gives CASTPTGSSTDTQYF.

As to this clone: The same CDR3 can be traced to other DNA sequences in this sample. J is TRBJ1-5 and V is TRBV2; TRBD1 aligns across 10 bases. The CDR3 consists of 14 residues. The germline V gene encodes CDR1 SNHLY and CDR2 FYNNEI. The V gene end was trimmed by 4 bases and the J gene end by 5 bases; junction bases not matched to a gene: 2. The CDR3 reads CASSGTGGDQPQHF. The CDR3 nucleotides read TGTGCCAGCAGTGGGACAGGGGGAGATCAGCCCCAGCATTTT.